Sequencing of this T cell receptor (beta chain) was carried out in a study of control samples from healthy donors and cancer patients. This table comes from immunoSEQ multiplex PCR, and its TCRdb copy is limited to in-frame clones, with some not included. Of 130,000 to 150,000 clones listed, around 94% are singletons. V was shortened by 0 bases and J by 0 bases, with 11 bases between the two germline ends. Germline values: CDR1 SGHTS, CDR2 YDEGEE. The CDR3 has 16 residues. The genes are TRBV5-8 and TRBJ2-3, with D perhaps matching TRBD2 (6 bases). The sequence came from a man aged 55-75 years with colorectal cancer. Input material: PBMCs. The CDR3: CASSLGGDSSTDTQYF. CDR3 coding DNA: TGTGCCAGCAGCTTGGGAGGGGACTCTAGCACAGATACGCAGTATTTT.